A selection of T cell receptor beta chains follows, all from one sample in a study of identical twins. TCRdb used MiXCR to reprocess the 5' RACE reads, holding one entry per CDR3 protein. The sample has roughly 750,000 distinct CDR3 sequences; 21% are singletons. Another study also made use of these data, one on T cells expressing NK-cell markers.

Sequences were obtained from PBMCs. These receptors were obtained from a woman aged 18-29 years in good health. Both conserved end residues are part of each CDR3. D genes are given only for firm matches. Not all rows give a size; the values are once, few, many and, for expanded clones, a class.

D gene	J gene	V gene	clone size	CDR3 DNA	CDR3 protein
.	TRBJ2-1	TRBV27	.	TGTGCCAGCAGTTTATCCGGACAACGGGGGGAGCAGTTCTTC	CASSLSGQRGEQFF
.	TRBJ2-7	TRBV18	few	TGTGCCAGCTCACCACCGGAGAGGGGCGGGGACAGCGAGCAGTACTTC	CASSPPERGGDSEQYF
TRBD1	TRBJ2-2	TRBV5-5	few	TGTGCCAGCAGCATGGACAGGGCGAACACCGGGGAGCTGTTTTTT	CASSMDRANTGELFF
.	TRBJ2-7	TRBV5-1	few	TGCGCCAGCAGCTTGGCCGGGGTACCCTTGGGAGAGCAGTACTTC	CASSLAGVPLGEQYF
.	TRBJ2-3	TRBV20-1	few	TGCAGTGCCTTGGGGAGGCGCACAGATACGCAGTATTTT	CSALGRRTDTQYF
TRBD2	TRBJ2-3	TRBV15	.	TGTGCCACCAGCACACTCCCAGCGGGGGGGCAAGATACGCAGTATTTT	CATSTLPAGGQDTQYF
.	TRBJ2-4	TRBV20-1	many	TGCAGTGCACAGGAACCTGGACTCGACTTTAACATTCAGTACTTC	CSAQEPGLDFNIQYF
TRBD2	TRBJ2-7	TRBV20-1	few	TGCAGTGCTCTTAAGCGGGAGAGCGGTTACGAGCAGTACTTC	CSALKRESGYEQYF
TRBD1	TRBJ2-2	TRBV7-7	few	TGTGCCAGCAGCCGGCGGGACAGGGGAATCGGGGAGCTGTTTTTT	CASSRRDRGIGELFF
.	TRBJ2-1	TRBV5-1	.	TGCGCCAGCAGCTTGGCCTTTCAGACAGTAAGCTCCTACAATGAGCAGTTCTTC	CASSLAFQTVSSYNEQFF
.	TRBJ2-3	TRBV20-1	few	TGCAGTGCTAGAAAGGCCTGGCGGCCTCAGGATACGCAGTATTTT	CSARKAWRPQDTQYF